The entry below describes one T cell receptor (beta chain). Antigen specificity is unknown. A J-beta primer mix and a sample-barcoded 5' primer were used in a second PCR of roughly 6 to 11 cycles. Per sample, CDR3-containing paired-end reads numbered at least 3 million. One entry per CDR3 protein results from TCRdb running MiXCR on the 5' RACE reads. The profile shows 600,000 to 800,000 distinct CDR3 sequences, under 25% of them singletons. Germline V gene data show CDR1 as KGHSH and CDR2 as LQKENI. The V segment lost 6 bases and the J segment 1 base; nucleotides outside the gene matches: 8. This CDR3 is built from 16 residues. This entry belongs to a study of blood T cells in healthy people across ages. General study findings and limits: A greater number of naive CD4+ cells and higher diversity distinguished long-lived donors from aged donors.

The chain uses TRBV18 and TRBJ2-3; 9 bases are a match to TRBD1. The sample consisted of blood. This receptor was taken from a man between 65 and 85 years old in good health. DNA of the CDR3: TGTGCCAGCTCCGTAACAGGGGGCTCGGGCACAGATACGCAGTATTTT. It is translated as CASSVTGGSGTDTQYF.